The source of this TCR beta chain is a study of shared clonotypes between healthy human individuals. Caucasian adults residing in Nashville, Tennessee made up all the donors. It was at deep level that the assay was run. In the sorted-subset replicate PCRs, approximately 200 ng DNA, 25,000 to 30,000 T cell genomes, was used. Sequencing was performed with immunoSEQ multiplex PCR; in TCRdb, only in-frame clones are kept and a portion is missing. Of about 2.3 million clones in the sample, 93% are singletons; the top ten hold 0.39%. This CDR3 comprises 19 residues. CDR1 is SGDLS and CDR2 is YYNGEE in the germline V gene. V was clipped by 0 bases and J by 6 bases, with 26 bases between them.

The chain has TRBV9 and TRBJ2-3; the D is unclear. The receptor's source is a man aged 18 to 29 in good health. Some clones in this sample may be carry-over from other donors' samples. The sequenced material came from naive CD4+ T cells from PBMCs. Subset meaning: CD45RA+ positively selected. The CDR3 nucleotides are TGTGCCAGCAGCGTAGAAGGGTTCCCGGTCGGCGGCGGCAAGGATACGCAGTATTTT. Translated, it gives CASSVEGFPVGGGKDTQYF.